This is a list of T cell receptor beta chains from one sample in a study of beta chain features in type 1 diabetes. Here immunoSEQ multiplex PCR was the method, and the copy in TCRdb shows in-frame clones only, minus some. The repertoire holds roughly 330,000 clones, with approximately 15% as singletons. The sample was naive CD4+ T cells from blood. The source is a woman under 30 with type 1 diabetes. Both conserved end residues are part of each CDR3. The D gene is left open where the match is weak. The listing skips clone size in some rows; elsewhere it reads once, few, many or a size class.

V	D	size	J	DNA	CDR3
TRBV27	TRBD1	.	TRBJ2-3	TGTGCCAGCAGTCTGGACAGGACAGATACGCAGTATTTT	CASSLDRTDTQYF
TRBV18	TRBD1	.	TRBJ1-1	TGTGCCAGCTCACCGGCGCCGACAGGGGTAGCTTTCTTT	CASSPAPTGVAFF
TRBV10-3	TRBD2	once	TRBJ2-1	TGTGCCATCCTAGCGGACCCATTTTCCTCCCAGTTCTTC	CAILADPFSSQFF
TRBV18	.	.	TRBJ1-2	TGTGCCAGCTCACCGGGACTGGACTTCTATGGCTACACCTTC	CASSPGLDFYGYTF
TRBV6-6	TRBD1	.	TRBJ2-7	TGTGCCAGCAGTTCCGGGACAGGGGTCTACGAGCAGTACTTC	CASSSGTGVYEQYF
TRBV29-1	TRBD2	few	TRBJ2-1	TGCAGCGTTCGGACTAGCGGGAGATGGGCTTCCTACAATGAGCAGTTCTTC	CSVRTSGRWASYNEQFF
TRBV15	.	.	TRBJ2-1	TGTGCCACCAGCAGAGCCAGGGAACCTACCTACAATGAGCAGTTCTTC	CATSRAREPTYNEQFF
TRBV19	TRBD2	few	TRBJ2-1	TGTGCCAGTAGTATTACTAGCGGGAGCGTATACAATGAGCAGTTCTTC	CASSITSGSVYNEQFF
TRBV6-5	.	few	TRBJ2-3	TGTGCCAGCAGTAACAGGGGCACAGATACGCAGTATTTT	CASSNRGTDTQYF
TRBV7-3	.	few	TRBJ2-3	TGTGCCAGCAGCTTAGAGGGCCAAAGCACAGATACGCAGTATTTT	CASSLEGQSTDTQYF
TRBV2	.	.	TRBJ2-3	TGTGCCAGCAGTGCTCTCGGTGGCACAGATACGCAGTATTTT	CASSALGGTDTQYF
TRBV18	.	.	TRBJ1-5	TGTGCCAGCTCACCAACGGACAGTTCTGGTCAGCCCCAGCATTTT	CASSPTDSSGQPQHF
TRBV7-2	TRBD1	few	TRBJ1-1	TGTGCCAGCAGCTTAGCGGGAACAGGGGGCTACACTGAAGCTTTCTTT	CASSLAGTGGYTEAFF
TRBV29-1	.	.	TRBJ1-1	TGCAGCGTTGAAGAGGGCAGAGAAGCTTTCTTT	CSVEEGREAFF
TRBV4-3	.	.	TRBJ2-3	TGCGCCAGCAGCCCACAGGTAACAGATACGCAGTATTTT	CASSPQVTDTQYF
TRBV28	TRBD2	.	TRBJ2-3	TGTGCCAGCAGCCCCTCACCAGCGGGAGGGCCAGGTACGCAGTATTTT	CASSPSPAGGPGTQYF
TRBV5-4	TRBD2	.	TRBJ2-1	TGTGCCAGCAGCTCCCCCGGGACTAGCTACTACAATGAGCAGTTCTTC	CASSSPGTSYYNEQFF
TRBV6-5	.	few	TRBJ1-1	TGTGCCAGCAGTTTGCACGGGATTGGCACTGAAGCTTTCTTT	CASSLHGIGTEAFF
TRBV19	TRBD1	few	TRBJ2-3	TGTGCCAGTAGCAGAGCCGGGACAGGAGGCACAGATACGCAGTATTTT	CASSRAGTGGTDTQYF
TRBV18	TRBD2	.	TRBJ2-3	TGTGCCAGCTCCCCGATCCTAGCGGGGCGTCTCAGGTATACGCAGTATTTT	CASSPILAGRLRYTQYF
TRBV14	TRBD1	few	TRBJ2-3	TGTGCCAGCAGCCGACAGGGGAGCACAGATACGCAGTATTTT	CASSRQGSTDTQYF
TRBV2	.	.	TRBJ1-1	TGTGCCAGAACACAGGAATTCAACACTGAAGCTTTCTTT	CARTQEFNTEAFF
TRBV29-1	.	.	TRBJ1-5	TGCAGCGTTGTGGACAGTGATAGCAATCAGCCCCAGCATTTT	CSVVDSDSNQPQHF
TRBV15	.	.	TRBJ2-1	TGTGCCACCAGCAGAGACGGCGCGGACAGCTCCTACAATGAGCAGTTCTTC	CATSRDGADSSYNEQFF
TRBV18	.	.	TRBJ1-1	TGTGCCAGCTCACCACCGGGTCCTAATAGCCCTTACACTGAAGCTTTCTTT	CASSPPGPNSPYTEAFF
TRBV7-9	.	.	TRBJ1-1	TGTGCCAGCAGCTTAAGGGCGGGGAACACTGAAGCTTTCTTT	CASSLRAGNTEAFF
TRBV9	TRBD2	.	TRBJ2-5	TGTGCCAGCAGCGTAGCACTAGCGGGAGGTAGACAAGAGACCCAGTACTTC	CASSVALAGGRQETQYF
TRBV7-2	TRBD2	few	TRBJ2-1	TGTGCCAGCATCCTAGCGGGAGCTTCATACAATGAGCAGTTCTTC	CASILAGASYNEQFF
TRBV7-9	.	.	TRBJ1-1	TGTGCCAGCAGCTCCCGACGGGACACTGAAGCTTTCTTT	CASSSRRDTEAFF
TRBV7-8	TRBD1	few	TRBJ1-2	TGTGCCAGCAGCCTGGACAGGGGGACTGGCTACACCTTC	CASSLDRGTGYTF
TRBV30	.	.	TRBJ2-7	TGTGCCTGGAGTAGATACTACGAGCAGTACTTC	CAWSRYYEQYF
TRBV5-1	.	few	TRBJ1-1	TGCGCCAGCAGCTTGGCCAACAGAATGAACACTGAAGCTTTCTTT	CASSLANRMNTEAFF
TRBV19	.	.	TRBJ2-6	TGTGCCAGTAGTATGGCGGCTCCTGGGGCCAACGTCCTGACTTTC	CASSMAAPGANVLTF
TRBV6-5	.	.	TRBJ1-4	TGTGCCAGCAGTTACTCGGAGGCAACTAATGAAAAACTGTTTTTT	CASSYSEATNEKLFF
TRBV28	.	.	TRBJ2-7	TGTGCCAGCGGTAGCACCTCCTACGAGCAGTACTTC	CASGSTSYEQYF
TRBV9	.	few	TRBJ1-5	TGTGCCAGCAGCGTAGATGCTATGAATCAGCCCCAGCATTTT	CASSVDAMNQPQHF
TRBV11-2	.	.	TRBJ2-1	TGTGCCAGCAGCTTAGTACTGAGGGCGGGTGGCGATGAGCAGTTCTTC	CASSLVLRAGGDEQFF
TRBV7-2	.	.	TRBJ2-3	TGTGCCGACGAGGGATGGGGCACAGATACGCAGTATTTT	CADEGWGTDTQYF
TRBV30	TRBD2	few	TRBJ2-1	TGTGCCTGGAGGAGGGAGGGGACCTACAATGAGCAGTTCTTC	CAWRREGTYNEQFF
TRBV5-6	TRBD2	.	TRBJ2-5	TGTGCCAGCAGCTACAGGACTAGCGGGATAGGGGAGACCCAGTACTTC	CASSYRTSGIGETQYF
TRBV29-1	.	few	TRBJ1-1	TGCAGCGTTGAACGGACTTTGAACACTGAAGCTTTCTTT	CSVERTLNTEAFF
TRBV30	.	few	TRBJ2-1	TGTGCCTGGAGTTATAGAGACAATGAGCAGTTCTTC	CAWSYRDNEQFF
TRBV30	TRBD2	.	TRBJ2-3	TGTGCCTGGGGCACGGCTAGCGGGAGTACAGATACGCAGTATTTT	CAWGTASGSTDTQYF
TRBV28	TRBD1	few	TRBJ1-1	TGTGCCAGCAGGGATGACAGGGGGCGAAGTGGGAAAGCTTTCTTT	CASRDDRGRSGKAFF
TRBV7-2	TRBD2	.	TRBJ2-1	TGTGCCAGCAGCTTAGGGCTAGCGGGAGGGATGGGCAATGAGCAGTTCTTC	CASSLGLAGGMGNEQFF
TRBV5-1	TRBD1	.	TRBJ2-7	TGCGCCAGCAGCTTGTGGGACAGGGAATACTACGAGCAGTACTTC	CASSLWDREYYEQYF
TRBV7-8	.	few	TRBJ2-5	TGTGCCAGCAGCTTACTGACTAGTTCCCTTGAAGGGGCCCAGTACTTC	CASSLLTSSLEGAQYF
TRBV4-3	.	.	TRBJ1-1	TGCGCCAGCAGCCCAGGGGTTGGAGACACTGAAGCTTTCTTT	CASSPGVGDTEAFF
TRBV15	TRBD1	.	TRBJ2-1	TGTGCCACCAGCAAAGGACAGGGATGGGGGCACAATGAGCAGTTCTTC	CATSKGQGWGHNEQFF
TRBV4-2	.	.	TRBJ2-1	TGTGCCAGCAGCCAAGCCGAGGCCCCACACAATGAGCAGTTCTTC	CASSQAEAPHNEQFF
TRBV7-2	TRBD2	.	TRBJ2-2	TGTGCCAGCACCTTAGGACTAGCGGGAGTCGGGGAGCTGTTTTTT	CASTLGLAGVGELFF
TRBV7-2	.	few	TRBJ2-7	TGTGCCAGCACCTTAGTACAGGGATCTAACCTCTACGAGCAGTACTTC	CASTLVQGSNLYEQYF